This T cell receptor (beta chain) was profiled in a study of blood T cell repertoires in COVID-19. Turning to the study itself: Sites across the United States, Italy and Spain contributed samples from acute and convalescent COVID-19. Sources were T cells, B-cell-depleted T cells, or PBMCs; the material itself was cDNA or gDNA.

The CDR3 loop spans 13 amino acids. The germline gives CDR1 SGHRS, CDR2 YFSETQ. The ends were cut back, 1 base at V and 1 base at J, with 6 bases in the middle. In the original processing: Quantification of nucleated cells was approximated via reference gene primer amplification. The protocol was immunoSEQ multiplex PCR, while the TCRdb copy is restricted to in-frame clones and leaves out a portion. V and J calls and clone size come straight from that table; D and trimming were deduced from the DNA. There are about 70,000 clones in the sample; under 80% occur only once, and 25% to 30% lies in the top ten.

The clonotype was recovered from a woman of 80 years or more with active or convalescent COVID-19. The V and J genes are TRBV5-1 and TRBJ2-7, with no clear D. The sequenced sample consisted of peripheral blood. CDR3 residues: CASSLTASYEQYF. Written as DNA, the CDR3 is TGCGCCAGCAGCTTGACAGCTTCCTACGAGCAGTACTTC.